This T cell receptor (beta chain) came from a study of early T cells in non-severe SARS-CoV-2 infection. Study in general: Alpha and beta chains were unpaired, from unsorted whole-blood bulk RNA. Study observations and caveats: Private and CD4 specificities were missed by VDJdb matching, skewed to anti-spike CD8.

This CDR3 has 16 amino acids. Looked up from germline, CDR1 is DFQATT and CDR2 is SNEGSKA (reference sequence). Unmatched junction bases numbered 12, after V lost 0 bases and J lost 8 bases. Attachment of unique molecular identifiers to individual cDNA molecules was performed. TCRdb called the 5' RACE reads again in MiXCR, with one record for every CDR3 protein. This sample carries some 67,000 distinct CDR3 sequences, less than 15% of them seen once, and the ten largest clones take roughly 5.3%. Concerning this clonotype: What it binds is not known.

Input material: whole blood. The rearrangement joins TRBV20-1 to TRBJ2-3, with 9 bases that match TRBD2. The sequence was collected from an adult who was a healthcare worker with PCR-confirmed SARS-CoV-2 infection or an uninfected control (not recorded which). This chain's CDR3 is CSARDLGGRAFGTQYF. Written as DNA, the CDR3 is TGCAGTGCTAGAGATCTAGGCGGGAGGGCCTTCGGTACGCAGTATTTT.